The 25 T cell receptor beta chains given below trace back to one sample, sequenced in a study of graft-versus-host responses after intestinal transplantation. These TCRs' antigens remain unknown. Sequencing used immunoSEQ multiplex PCR; TCRdb keeps in-frame clones, though not all of them. The repertoire holds about 100,000 clones, with approximately 88% as singletons. This specimen consisted of unstimulated CD4+ T cells sorted from spleen or lymph node cells, obtained before transplant. The receptors here all came from a human donor who was the organ donor for an intestinal transplant.

This chain links TRBV21-1 with TRBJ2-7; the DNA was not used to check the table's D call, TRBD2. TRBV21-1 is noted as a pseudogene. The CDR3 is 14 residues long. CDR3 sequence: CASSSCSRYYEQYF. The DNA for the CDR3 is TGTGCCAGCAGCAGTTGTAGCCGGTACTACGAGCAGTACTTC.

This rearrangement joins TRBV5-1 to TRBJ1-2; D is possibly TRBD1 (6 bases). CDR1 is SGHRS and CDR2 is YFSETQ in the germline V gene. This CDR3 is built from 15 residues. Trimming removed 4 bases from V and 3 bases from J, with 16 bases in between. The CDR3 DNA reads TGCGCCAGCAGCACGGGACAAATAAAGGACTATGGCTACACCTTC. It is translated as CASSTGQIKDYGYTF. The variable domain in full, completed from reference TRBV5-1 and TRBJ1-2, reads KAGVTQTPRYLIKTRGQQVTLSCSPISGHRSVSWYQQTPGQGLQFLFEYFSETQRNKGNFPGRFSGRQFSNSRSEMNVSTLELGDSALYLCASSTGQIKDYGYTFGSGTRLTVV.

About this clone itself: Other DNA sequences in this specimen translate into the identical CDR3. The chain combines TRBV19 with TRBJ2-1; 7 bases are a match to TRBD1. J lost 7 bases, V lost 6 bases, and 9 bases had no gene match. The CDR3 runs 14 residues. The germline V gene has CDR1 LNHDA and CDR2 SQIVND (reference sequence). This chain's CDR3 is CASSPGTVLNEQFF. DNA of the CDR3: TGTGCCAGTAGCCCCGGGACAGTTTTGAATGAGCAGTTCTTC.

CDR3 loop: CASSVGNRMNTEAFF. Written as DNA, the CDR3 is TGTGCCAGCAGCGTAGGAAACAGGATGAACACTGAAGCTTTCTTT. This sequence joins TRBV9 and TRBJ1-1; D possibly corresponds to TRBD1 (5 bases). The germline V gene encodes CDR1 SGDLS and CDR2 YYNGEE. CDR3 size: 15 residues. Trimming shortened V by 0 bases and J by 0 bases, and 9 bases separated the two germline ends.

This sequence joins TRBV5-5 and TRBJ1-2; D gene unclear. CDR1 is SGHKS, CDR2 YYEKEE, per germline (reference sequence). This CDR3 has 12 residues. V lost 5 bases to trimming and J lost 8 bases, with 13 bases between them. The CDR3 DNA follows: TGTGCCAGCAGTCTAAGACCCGGGGGCTACACCTTC. Translated: CASSLRPGGYTF.

The chain uses TRBV6-1 and TRBJ2-1, with D possibly matching TRBD2 (5 bases). V shed 7 bases and J shed 4 bases, with 11 bases lying between them. The CDR3 spans 13 residues. Germline lookup yields CDR1 MNHNS and CDR2 SASEGT. Written as DNA, the CDR3 is TGTGCCAGCATTCGGACTCGATACAATGAGCAGTTCTTC. It yields the protein CASIRTRYNEQFF.

The chain recombines TRBV27 with TRBJ2-1; D remains unclear. Germline loops: CDR1 MNHEY, CDR2 SMNVEV (reference sequence). The CDR3 has 15 residues. The ends were cut back, 4 bases at V and 4 bases at J, with 14 bases in the middle. The CDR3: CASSSVTRPYNEQFF. CDR3 sequence (DNA): TGTGCCAGCAGTTCCGTGACCCGACCGTACAATGAGCAGTTCTTC.

V usage is TRBV19 and J usage is TRBJ2-5, with 7 nucleotides matching TRBD1. CDR3 length: 14 amino acids. V shed 8 bases, J shed 5 bases, and the junction held 11 bases outside the gene matches. Germline-derived CDR1 and CDR2 are LNHDA and SQIVND (reference sequence). CDR3 region: CASATGLGTETQYF. In DNA form, the CDR3 reads TGTGCCAGTGCGACAGGGTTGGGGACCGAGACCCAGTACTTC.

V and J are TRBV5-1 and TRBJ2-2; TRBD1 is a possible D gene (6 bases). The CDR3 length is 13 residues. The V and J ends lost 4 bases and 5 bases respectively, with 9 bases between them. Germline CDR1 and CDR2: SGHRS and YFSETQ. The DNA for the CDR3 is TGCGCCAGCAGCATCGGACAGACCGGGGAGCTGTTTTTT. Its protein is CASSIGQTGELFF. The full variable domain, with the rest looked up from reference TRBV5-1 and TRBJ2-2, is KAGVTQTPRYLIKTRGQQVTLSCSPISGHRSVSWYQQTPGQGLQFLFEYFSETQRNKGNFPGRFSGRQFSNSRSEMNVSTLELGDSALYLCASSIGQTGELFFGEGSRLTVL.

CDR3: CASSSRVRGSYEQYF. The CDR3 DNA follows: TGTGCCAGCAGTTCCCGGGTGAGGGGTTCCTACGAGCAGTACTTC. V and J are TRBV6-5 and TRBJ2-7; D tentatively reads TRBD1 or TRBD2 (5 bases each). Between the trimmed V and J ends, which lost 4 bases and 1 base, there was a span of 14 bases. The CDR3 is 15 amino acids. Per the germline V gene, CDR1 is MNHEY and CDR2 is SVGAGI.

This clone has just a few counts. V usage is TRBV6-1 and J usage is TRBJ1-6; D perhaps matches TRBD1 (5 bases). V lost 2 bases and J 4 bases, leaving 9 bases between the germline ends. Germline-derived CDR1 and CDR2 are MNHNS and SASEGT. The CDR3 is 15 residues long. The CDR3 spells CASSEQGGYNSPLHF. The CDR3 DNA follows: TGTGCCAGCAGTGAACAGGGAGGGTATAATTCACCCCTCCACTTT.

The gene calls are TRBV12-1 and TRBJ2-7; the listed D gene, TRBD2, was not tested against the DNA. TRBV12-1 is recorded as a pseudogene. This CDR3 has 15 amino acids. CDR3 nucleotides: TGTGCCAGCAGCTTTGTCGAGCGGGCCTCCTACGAGCAGTACTTC. Protein: CASSFVERASYEQYF.

V and J are TRBV27 and TRBJ2-3, with 15 bases matching TRBD2. The CDR3 contains 16 residues. With 3 bases clipped from V and 5 bases from J, the junction kept 3 bases outside the gene matches. The germline CDR1 and CDR2 sequences are MNHEY and SMNVEV (reference sequence). CDR3 protein: CASSFTGLAGGDTQYF. CDR3 nucleotides: TGTGCCAGCAGTTTCACGGGACTAGCGGGAGGAGATACGCAGTATTTT.

The V call is TRBV4-1, the J call TRBJ2-7; TRBD1 matches at 7 bases. Germline lookup yields CDR1 MGHRA and CDR2 YSYEKL. Trimming took 6 bases from V and 0 from J; bases not matched to a gene: 11. CDR3 length: 16 amino acids. The CDR3 sequence: CASSRPGQKTSYEQYF. The CDR3 region has the DNA TGCGCCAGCAGTCGCCCGGGACAGAAGACCTCCTACGAGCAGTACTTC.

This clone is a singleton in its sample. The rearrangement links TRBV6-5 to TRBJ2-1; TRBD2 agrees at 8 bases. This CDR3 is 15 amino acids long. Germline V gene data show CDR1 as MNHEY and CDR2 as SVGAGI. The V and J ends lost 0 bases and 3 bases, in that order; junction bases with no gene match: 1. The CDR3 DNA reads TGTGCCAGCAGTTACTCGGGGACTAGCTACAATGAGCAGTTCTTC. It codes for CASSYSGTSYNEQFF.

J is TRBJ1-2 and V is TRBV10-3; 7 bases line up with TRBD1. Losses at the gene ends were 10 bases for V and 2 bases for J; bases not matched to a gene: 13. The CDR3 covers 15 residues. CDR1 is ENHRY and CDR2 is SYGVKD in the germline V gene. CDR3 residues: CATNTGQLINYGYTF. The CDR3 DNA reads as TGTGCCACCAATACGGGACAGCTGATAAACTATGGCTACACCTTC.

V gene TRBV11-2 combines with J gene TRBJ2-7; TRBD1 aligns across 9 bases. This CDR3 is built from 15 residues. J gave up 3 bases and V 5 bases, and 8 bases lay outside the gene matches. Per the germline V gene, CDR1 is SGHAT and CDR2 is FQNNGV. DNA for the CDR3: TGTGCCAGCAGCCCGGGACAGGGAAGCTTCTACGAGCAGTACTTC. Its protein is CASSPGQGSFYEQYF.

The J gene is TRBJ2-5, the V gene TRBV25-1; TRBD1 matches at 7 bases. The CDR3 consists of 13 residues. The germline V gene has CDR1 MGHDK and CDR2 SYGVNS. Germline trimming cut 5 bases from V and 6 bases from J; bases unmatched to any gene: 6. The CDR3 DNA is TGTGCCAGCAGTCACCTGAGGGGGCAGACCCAGTACTTC. This translates into CASSHLRGQTQYF. Based on the CDR3 plus reference TRBV25-1 and TRBJ2-5, the full variable domain is EADIYQTPRYLVIGTGKKITLECSQTMGHDKMYWYQQDPGMELHLIHYSYGVNSTEKGDLSSESTVSRIRTEHFPLTLESARPSHTSQYLCASSHLRGQTQYFGPGTRLLVL.

This chain links TRBV9 with TRBJ1-2; tentatively, D is TRBD1 (6 bases). Deletions cut 4 bases from V and 7 bases from J, with 14 bases between. Germline V gives CDR1 SGDLS, CDR2 YYNGEE. The CDR3 runs 13 residues. The chain's CDR3 is CASSTTGMGGYTF. For the CDR3, the DNA is TGTGCCAGCAGCACAACAGGGATGGGTGGCTACACCTTC.

The chain couples TRBV14 to TRBJ2-1; 7 bases are shared with TRBD2. The length of the CDR3 is 15 residues. Germline loops: CDR1 SGHDN, CDR2 FVKESK. The ends lost 4 bases at V and 3 bases at J; junction bases unmatched: 6. The CDR3 spells CASSLWGGDYNEQFF. CDR3 DNA: TGTGCCAGCAGCCTCTGGGGGGGGGACTACAATGAGCAGTTCTTC.

This rearrangement joins TRBV7-9 to TRBJ1-4; no clear D. Trimming shortened V by 2 bases and J by 1 base, and 14 bases separated the two germline ends. The germline gives CDR1 SEHNR, CDR2 FQNEAQ (reference sequence). The CDR3 spans 17 residues. The CDR3 nucleotides are TGTGCCAGCAGCTTATTTGCAGGTTTGAGAACTAATGAAAAACTGTTTTTT. Its protein is CASSLFAGLRTNEKLFF.

The chain is built from TRBV7-9 and TRBJ2-7; 10 positions agree with TRBD2. V lost 3 bases and J lost 3; bases outside the gene matches: 5. Germline values: CDR1 SEHNR, CDR2 FQNEAQ (reference sequence). The CDR3 runs to 15 residues. The CDR3 region has the DNA TGTGCCAGCAGCTTCAGCGGGAGGGCCAGCTACGAGCAGTACTTC. Translation gives CASSFSGRASYEQYF.

This chain links TRBV19 with TRBJ2-2; 12 bases fit TRBD2. Trimming cost V 5 bases and J 1 base; bases outside gene matches: 2. The V gene's germline CDR1 is LNHDA and CDR2 SQIVND (reference sequence). CDR3 length: 16 residues. CDR3 region: CASSGLAGLNTGELFF. The CDR3 DNA follows: TGTGCCAGTAGTGGACTAGCGGGGCTGAACACCGGGGAGCTGTTTTTT. Complete variable domain (other parts from reference TRBV19 and TRBJ2-2): DGGITQSPKYLFRKEGQNVTLSCEQNLNHDAMYWYRQDPGQGLRLIYYSQIVNDFQKGDIAEGYSVSREKKESFPLTVTSAQKNPTAFYLCASSGLAGLNTGELFFGEGSRLTVL.

V and J are TRBV6-1 and TRBJ1-1; the D is unclear. Germline V lookup: CDR1 MNHNS, CDR2 SASEGT. The CDR3 totals 8 residues. The V and J ends lost 8 bases and 10 bases respectively, with 5 bases between them. The CDR3 loop reads CASGVAFF. Here the CDR3 DNA reads TGTGCCAGCGGTGTAGCTTTCTTT.

The V call is TRBV7-9, the J call TRBJ1-5; D remains ambiguous. Germline loops: CDR1 SEHNR, CDR2 FQNEAQ (reference sequence). The CDR3 is 18 amino acids. V gave up 5 bases and J gave up 7 bases, with 27 bases separating them. The CDR3 coding sequence is TGTGCCAGCAGCGATTCTGGAGGCGTCGGCAAAGGGAGACAGCCCCAGCATTTT. Translating it yields CASSDSGGVGKGRQPQHF.